These 23 T cell receptor beta chains came from one sample sequenced in a study of blood T cells in healthy people across ages. Primed by a sample-barcoded 5' primer and a J-beta primer mix, a second PCR proceeded for 7 to 11 cycles. MiXCR was run by TCRdb on the 5' RACE reads, yielding one entry per CDR3 protein. The repertoire holds 380,000 or so distinct CDR3 sequences, with about 52% as singletons. Sequenced material: blood. Source of these receptors: a man aged 55-75 years in good health.

There are many counts of this clonotype. The V gene is TRBV25-1, the J gene TRBJ2-5, with 7 positions matching TRBD2. J gave up 10 bases and V 4 bases, and 3 bases lay outside the gene matches. CDR1 is MGHDK and CDR2 is SYGVNS in the germline V gene. The CDR3 sequence is 11 residues long. CDR3: CASSGPGGQYF. For the CDR3, the DNA is TGTGCCAGCAGTGGGCCGGGGGGCCAGTACTTC.

This clonotype occurred a few times. V is TRBV3-1 and J is TRBJ2-5, with unresolved D. With 1 base removed from V and 4 bases from J, the gap between germline ends came to 10 bases. Looked up from germline, CDR1 is LGHDT and CDR2 is YNNKEL (reference sequence). CDR3 length: 14 residues. The CDR3 region has the DNA TGTGCCAGCAGCCAAGCCGGAGCGAGAGAGACCCAGTACTTC. Translation: CASSQAGARETQYF.

Points on this clonotype: One junction end does not reproduce the germline sequence, and a read error may be involved. This chain joins TRBV7-7 and TRBJ2-4, with TRBD2 matching over 7 bases. The end of the DNA fits TRBJ2-5 better, so the J call may be wrong. CDR1 and CDR2 from the germline V gene are SSHAT and FNYEAQ (reference sequence). The CDR3 consists of 15 residues. CDR3 DNA: TGTGCTAGCAGCTTAGGAGCGGGGAGTTGGGAGACCCAGTACTTC. Protein: CASSLGAGSWETQYF.

This clonotype was observed a few times. This sequence joins TRBV28 and TRBJ2-5; D gene ambiguous. Germline assignment: CDR1 MDHEN and CDR2 SYDVKM. CDR3 length: 13 residues. V was clipped by 7 bases and J by 11 bases, with 20 bases between them. The CDR3 here is CASTPRVVGEQYF. DNA of the CDR3: TGTGCCAGCACCCCAAGGGTGGTAGGTGAGCAGTACTTC.

This clonotype was seen at least ten times. The rearrangement links TRBV12-3 or TRBV12-4 to TRBJ2-3, with D possibly TRBD1 on 5 matching bases. Trimming removed 6 bases at V and 6 bases at J, with 16 bases between. The CDR3 extends over 14 amino acids. The CDR3 bases are TGTGCCAGCAGCTCCGACAGCATGAGGGATACGCAGTATTTT. It codes for CASSSDSMRDTQYF.

This chain links TRBV2 with TRBJ2-5; no reliable D call. Trimming shortened V by 7 bases and J by 4 bases, and 22 bases separated the two germline ends. CDR1 and CDR2 (germline): SNHLY, FYNNEI. This CDR3 comprises 16 residues. CDR3 coding DNA: TGTGCCAGCAAGCCTTCGATAGGCCTTGAGGTAGAGACCCAGTACTTC. Encoded protein: CASKPSIGLEVETQYF.

V and J are TRBV3-1 and TRBJ2-7, with 7 bases lining up with TRBD1. The CDR3 spans 15 residues. J gave up 3 bases and V 0 bases, and 5 bases lay outside the gene matches. Germline-derived CDR1 and CDR2 are LGHDT and YNNKEL (reference sequence). Written as DNA, the CDR3 is TGTGCCAGCAGCCAAGAAGGGAACAGGGGCTACGAGCAGTACTTC. Translation gives CASSQEGNRGYEQYF.

The rearrangement links TRBV9 to TRBJ2-1; no reliable D call. The V and J ends lost 0 bases and 10 bases respectively, with 11 bases between them. Germline lookup yields CDR1 SGDLS and CDR2 YYNGEE. This CDR3 is built from 13 residues. CDR3 nucleotides: TGTGCCAGCAGCGTAGATGGACGCTGGGAGCAGTTCTTC. Residues: CASSVDGRWEQFF.

This clonotype appeared many times. The chain employs TRBV29-1 and TRBJ2-3; TRBD1 aligns across 7 bases. Looked up from germline, CDR1 is SQVTM and CDR2 is ANQGSEA. The length of the CDR3 is 12 residues. The CDR3 here is CSYRGSTDTQYF. The CDR3 DNA follows: TGCAGTTACAGGGGTAGCACAGATACGCAGTATTTT.

V is TRBV29-1 and J is TRBJ2-1, with 9 bases aligning to TRBD2. Germline CDR1 and CDR2: SQVTM and ANQGSEA. The junction had 8 bases not matched to a gene; V was cut back by 5 bases and J by 9 bases. The CDR3 is 13 amino acids. CDR3 nucleotides: TGCAGCGTTACGACTAGCGGATGGAGTGAGCAGTTCTTC. Translation: CSVTTSGWSEQFF.

This rearrangement joins TRBV6-2 or TRBV6-3 to TRBJ2-4, with D unresolved. CDR1 is MNHEY, CDR2 SVGEGT, per germline. There are 15 residues in the CDR3. Trimming removed 8 bases at V and 4 bases at J, with 18 bases between. CDR3 region: CASSYSGLPKNIQYF. CDR3 nucleotide sequence: TGTGCCAGCTCTTATTCCGGGCTACCGAAAAACATTCAGTACTTC.

This clonotype was picked up one time. The V call is TRBV10-3, the J call TRBJ1-2, with a possible D match to TRBD1 (6 bases). The CDR3 spans 12 residues. Germline lookup yields CDR1 ENHRY and CDR2 SYGVKD. Trimming cost V 5 bases and J 8 bases, with 12 bases left between them. The CDR3 DNA sequence: TGTGCCATCAGTTCCACAGGGAAAGGCTACACCTTC. It codes for CAISSTGKGYTF.

V and J are TRBV4-2 and TRBJ2-5, with 13 bases fitting TRBD2. V lost 4 bases to trimming and J lost 5 bases; unmatched junction nucleotides: 4. CDR1 LGHNA and CDR2 YNFKEQ come from the germline V gene. This CDR3 is built from 15 residues. CDR3 sequence reads: CASSPKTSGRETQYF. The CDR3 DNA reads as TGTGCCAGCAGCCCTAAGACTAGCGGGAGGGAGACCCAGTACTTC.

The rearrangement uses TRBV27 and TRBJ2-1, with 13 bases identical to TRBD2. The CDR3 runs to 16 residues. The germline CDR1 and CDR2 sequences are MNHEY and SMNVEV (reference sequence). J lost 5 bases, V lost 4 bases, and 5 bases had no gene match. The CDR3 sequence: CASSSAGLAGNNEQFF. As DNA, the CDR3 is TGTGCCAGCAGTTCCGCGGGACTAGCGGGAAACAATGAGCAGTTCTTC.

The V gene is TRBV5-6, the J gene TRBJ2-5; 10 positions agree with TRBD2. The germline V gene has CDR1 SGHDT and CDR2 YYEEEE. The CDR3 is made up of 18 amino acids. The J segment lost 1 base and the V segment lost 4 bases, leaving 13 bases of the junction unmatched. DNA of the CDR3: TGTGCCAGCAGCCCCGGGTATGGTAGCGGGGGGACCCAAGAGACCCAGTACTTC. Translation gives CASSPGYGSGGTQETQYF.

This clonotype was picked up a small number of times. The chain links TRBV7-2 to TRBJ2-5; 9 bases are a match to TRBD2. Matching the DNA end better, TRBJ2-7 makes the J call doubtful. The CDR3 has 15 residues. CDR1 is SGHTA and CDR2 is FQGNSA in the germline V gene. The CDR3 bases are TGTGCCAGCAGTGTAGTGGGCGGGAGGGTTGACGAGCAGTACTTC. Its translation: CASSVVGGRVDEQYF.

This chain links TRBV12-3 or TRBV12-4 with TRBJ2-5; D remains ambiguous. This CDR3 region has 14 residues. Trimming shortened V by 4 bases and J by 3 bases, and 12 bases separated the two germline ends. This CDR3 reads CASSSVPAKETQYF. DNA of the CDR3: TGTGCCAGCAGTTCCGTCCCTGCCAAAGAGACCCAGTACTTC.

With regard to this clonotype: Just one base apart from a much larger clone, this may be a read error. The chain employs TRBV29-1 and TRBJ2-7; D gene uncertain. In germline, CDR1 is SQVTM, CDR2 ANQGSEA. V was clipped by 4 bases and J by 10 bases, with 11 bases between them. The CDR3 consists of 10 residues. The DNA for the CDR3 is TGCAGCGTTGTGATGGGAACCCAGTACTTC. It translates to CSVVMGTQYF.

The chain employs TRBV5-4 and TRBJ2-5, with 9 bases that match TRBD1. The DNA end is more similar to TRBJ2-7, so the J call may be wrong. Germline V gene lookup returns CDR1 SGHNT and CDR2 YYREEE (reference sequence). The CDR3 spans 14 residues. CDR3 amino acids: CASSLRTGAREQYF. CDR3 coding DNA: TGTGCCAGCAGCCTCAGGACAGGGGCCCGCGAGCAGTACTTC.

Only a few counts were recorded for this clonotype. CDR3 in amino acids: CSVIGREGQTQYF. Written as DNA, the CDR3 is TGCAGCGTTATCGGCCGGGAGGGACAGACCCAGTACTTC. This chain connects TRBV29-1 to TRBJ2-5; 8 bases are shared with TRBD2. V shed 5 bases and J 6 bases; nucleotides not matched to a gene: 8. The germline gives CDR1 SQVTM, CDR2 ANQGSEA. The CDR3 is 13 residues long.

The rearrangement links TRBV5-1 to TRBJ1-2; a weak D match, TRBD1 (5 bases). Germline-derived CDR1 and CDR2 are SGHRS and YFSETQ. The length of the CDR3 is 15 residues. Trimming left V 0 bases short and J 4 bases short, with 13 bases between. The DNA for the CDR3 is TGCGCCAGCAGCTTGGACAGGATGGGGATCTATGGCTACACCTTC. It encodes CASSLDRMGIYGYTF.

This clonotype was found a few times. This chain connects TRBV6-1 to TRBJ2-7, with unresolved D. CDR1 is MNHNS and CDR2 is SASEGT in the germline V gene. V was clipped by 4 bases and J by 2 bases, with 9 bases between them. The CDR3 has 13 amino acids. CDR3 sequence (DNA): TGTGCCAGCAGTGCTGAACAGACCTACGAGCAGTACTTC. The encoded protein is CASSAEQTYEQYF.

In regard to this clonotype: A read error may account for a junction end that differs from germline. This rearrangement joins TRBV27 to TRBJ2-3, with 8 bases identical to TRBD2. The CDR3 spans 18 residues. Germline V CDR1 and CDR2: MNHEY, SMNVEV (reference sequence). The CDR3 sequence: CVSSREGFSGGVTDTQYF. The CDR3 DNA sequence: TGTGTCAGCAGCCGGGAGGGGTTTTCGGGGGGCGTCACAGATACGCAGTATTTT.